These T cell receptor beta chains were read from a single sample in a study of cytomegalovirus exposure and HLA in healthy donors. Produced via immunoSEQ multiplex PCR; TCRdb's table is partial and in-frame only. The repertoire holds about 65,000 clones, roughly 94% seen once, with 1% to 1.5% in the top ten. Sequencing was performed on PBMCs. These receptors all stem from a woman between 18 and 29 years old in good health and CMV-seronegative. Both conserved end residues are part of each CDR3. A D gene is named only where the DNA matches it firmly. Clone size is shown for a subset of rows, as once, few, many or a class of expanded clone.

D	V	size	J	CDR3	DNA
TRBD1	TRBV2	NA	TRBJ1-4	CASRRQGAANEKLFF	TGTGCCAGCAGGCGACAGGGGGCGGCTAATGAAAAACTGTTTTTT
NA	TRBV18	NA	TRBJ1-4	CASSPALNEKLFF	TGTGCCAGCTCACCCGCCCTAAATGAAAAACTGTTTTTT
TRBD1	TRBV9	NA	TRBJ1-2	CASSVTTGDGYTF	TGTGCCAGCAGCGTAACAACAGGGGATGGCTACACCTTC
TRBD2	TRBV5-1	NA	TRBJ2-3	CASSSRTSKDTQYF	TGCGCCAGCAGCTCGAGGACTAGCAAGGATACGCAGTATTTT
TRBD1	TRBV30	few	TRBJ1-5	CAWAGTENQPQHF	TGTGCCTGGGCCGGGACAGAGAATCAGCCCCAGCATTTT
TRBD2	TRBV10-1	once	TRBJ2-3	CASAPGLAGGTDTQYF	TGCGCCAGTGCGCCGGGACTAGCGGGGGGCACAGATACGCAGTATTTT
NA	TRBV15	NA	TRBJ2-7	CATSKGRYEQYF	TGTGCCACCAGCAAGGGGAGGTACGAGCAGTACTTC
NA	TRBV10-1	NA	TRBJ2-2	CASRDSNTGELFF	TGCGCCAGCAGGGACAGTAACACCGGGGAGCTGTTTTTT
TRBD2	TRBV4-2	medium-sized	TRBJ2-7	CASSQEPSGSYEQYF	TGTGCCAGCAGCCAAGAACCTAGCGGGAGTTACGAGCAGTACTTC
TRBD1	TRBV9	NA	TRBJ1-1	CASSVGQGAGELAFF	TGTGCCAGCAGCGTAGGGCAGGGGGCCGGGGAGTTGGCTTTCTTT
TRBD2	TRBV27	NA	TRBJ2-1	CASSLNGGGVGPYNEQFF	TGTGCCAGCAGTTTAAACGGGGGGGGAGTAGGGCCCTACAATGAGCAGTTCTTC
TRBD1	TRBV27	NA	TRBJ1-5	CASRGQGYHQPQHF	TGTGCCAGCAGGGGACAGGGCTACCATCAGCCCCAGCATTTT
NA	TRBV6-1	NA	TRBJ1-5	CASSEREGQPQHF	TGTGCCAGCAGTGAAAGAGAGGGTCAGCCCCAGCATTTT
NA	TRBV28	NA	TRBJ1-1	CASSYTEGLNTEAFF	TGTGCCAGCAGTTATACAGAGGGATTGAACACTGAAGCTTTCTTT
TRBD1	TRBV29-1	NA	TRBJ1-1	CSAGTGLAEAFF	TGCAGCGCTGGGACAGGTTTAGCTGAAGCTTTCTTT
NA	TRBV30	NA	TRBJ2-2	CAWSLKGGTGELFF	TGTGCCTGGAGCCTTAAGGGGGGGACCGGGGAGCTGTTTTTT
NA	TRBV4-1	NA	TRBJ1-5	CASSQDVGRLYQPQHF	TGCGCCAGCAGCCAAGATGTGGGCAGGCTCTATCAGCCCCAGCATTTT
TRBD1	TRBV6-1	NA	TRBJ2-7	CASVVAGQGSYEQYF	TGTGCCAGCGTGGTCGCGGGACAGGGTTCCTACGAGCAGTACTTC
NA	TRBV4-1	NA	TRBJ1-2	CASSPGLSSLSNYGYTF	TGCGCCAGCAGCCCAGGGTTGTCGTCTCTCTCGAACTATGGCTACACCTTC
TRBD1	TRBV6-4	few	TRBJ2-3	CASSAGVDRATDTQYF	TGTGCCAGCAGTGCCGGGGTGGACAGGGCCACAGATACGCAGTATTTT
TRBD1	TRBV10-3	NA	TRBJ2-1	CAISDDRGEQFF	TGTGCCATCAGTGACGACAGGGGTGAGCAGTTCTTC
NA	TRBV7-9	NA	TRBJ2-3	CASSLERTDTQYF	TGTGCCAGCAGCTTAGAGAGGACAGATACGCAGTATTTT
TRBD2	TRBV6-4	few	TRBJ2-1	CASSSSGGPDEQFF	TGTGCCAGCAGTTCTAGCGGGGGGCCGGATGAGCAGTTCTTC
NA	TRBV10-1	NA	TRBJ2-3	CASSEGALTDTQYF	TGCGCCAGCAGTGAAGGGGCCCTCACAGATACGCAGTATTTT
TRBD1	TRBV4-3	NA	TRBJ2-1	CASSHIGQGNYNEQFF	TGCGCCAGCAGCCACATAGGACAGGGAAACTACAATGAGCAGTTCTTC
NA	TRBV28	NA	TRBJ2-7	CASSRDLLHEQYF	TGTGCCAGCAGCCGAGACTTGCTCCACGAGCAGTACTTC
NA	TRBV27	NA	TRBJ2-7	CASSLTGIGTYEQYF	TGTGCCAGCAGTTTGACGGGAATTGGGACCTACGAGCAGTACTTC
NA	TRBV19	once	TRBJ1-5	CAGGLIGNQPQHF	TGTGCAGGGGGATTAATAGGCAATCAGCCCCAGCATTTT
NA	TRBV27	NA	TRBJ2-7	CASLSRGAGSSYEQYF	TGTGCCAGCTTAAGCAGGGGGGCAGGTAGCTCCTACGAGCAGTACTTC
NA	TRBV5-1	once	TRBJ1-1	CASSLSESTEAFF	TGCGCCAGCAGCTTGTCAGAATCCACTGAAGCTTTCTTT
TRBD2	TRBV7-6	NA	TRBJ2-3	CASSLLQRESTDTQYF	TGTGCCAGCAGCTTGCTCCAGCGGGAGAGCACAGATACGCAGTATTTT
NA	TRBV6-6	NA	TRBJ2-5	CASSQSPLRETQYF	TGTGCCAGCAGCCAATCCCCCCTCAGAGAGACCCAGTACTTC
NA	TRBV7-2	NA	TRBJ2-7	CASSLGSGTAYEQYF	TGTGCCAGCAGCCTAGGAAGTGGGACTGCATACGAGCAGTACTTC
NA	TRBV19	NA	TRBJ2-7	CASSSGTISIYEQYF	TGTGCCAGTAGTTCCGGGACAATCTCAATCTACGAGCAGTACTTC
NA	TRBV4-1	NA	TRBJ1-4	CASSQGRYNEKLFF	TGCGCCAGCAGCCAAGGCAGATACAATGAAAAACTGTTTTTT
TRBD2	TRBV6-1	few	TRBJ2-3	CASSATSGGADTQYF	TGTGCCAGCAGTGCCACTAGCGGGGGGGCAGATACGCAGTATTTT
TRBD1	TRBV29-1	once	TRBJ2-7	CSVEDVGTGVYEQYF	TGCAGCGTTGAAGATGTAGGGACAGGGGTCTACGAGCAGTACTTC
NA	TRBV5-4	NA	TRBJ1-2	CASSFPPPSSNYGYTF	TGTGCCAGCAGCTTCCCGCCTCCCAGTTCCAACTATGGCTACACCTTC
NA	TRBV2	NA	TRBJ2-7	CASSEAPGMVEQYF	TGTGCCAGCAGTGAAGCTCCGGGGATGGTCGAGCAGTACTTC
TRBD1	TRBV2	NA	TRBJ2-2	CASIRDRATGELFF	TGTGCCAGCATCAGGGACAGGGCCACCGGGGAGCTGTTTTTT
TRBD1	TRBV7-9	once	TRBJ1-6	CASSFGDRGVGYPPLHF	TGTGCCAGCAGCTTTGGGGACAGGGGGGTTGGTTACCCACCCCTCCACTTT
NA	TRBV11-3	once	TRBJ1-2	CASSPTSHSPPHYGYTF	TGTGCCAGCAGCCCGACTTCACACTCTCCTCCCCACTATGGCTACACCTTC
TRBD1	TRBV16	NA	TRBJ1-2	CASSQYRGSDGYTF	TGTGCCAGCAGCCAGTACAGGGGATCAGATGGCTACACCTTC
NA	TRBV4-1	NA	TRBJ1-1	CASSQDDRVRKAEAFF	TGCGCCAGCAGCCAAGATGATCGGGTGAGGAAGGCTGAAGCTTTCTTT
NA	TRBV28	NA	TRBJ2-7	CASRERDRSPSYEQYF	TGTGCCAGCAGGGAACGAGACAGGTCTCCTTCCTACGAGCAGTACTTC
NA	TRBV4-3	NA	TRBJ1-2	CASSQGGDGYTF	TGCGCCAGCAGCCAAGGTGGAGATGGCTACACCTTC
NA	TRBV6-5	once	TRBJ1-5	CASSYRRGGNNQPQHF	TGTGCCAGCAGTTACCGTCGTGGGGGGAACAATCAGCCCCAGCATTTT
TRBD2	TRBV9	once	TRBJ2-3	CASSRMGTSGADTQYF	TGTGCCAGCAGCCGAATGGGGACTAGCGGCGCAGATACGCAGTATTTT
NA	TRBV5-1	NA	TRBJ2-3	CASSFADTQYF	TGCGCCAGCAGCTTCGCAGATACGCAGTATTTT
TRBD1	TRBV27	once	TRBJ2-7	CASSLSFFVGQGSYEQYF	TGTGCCAGCAGTTTATCTTTTTTCGTGGGACAGGGCTCCTACGAGCAGTACTTC
NA	TRBV11-2	NA	TRBJ1-1	CASSLDLQVPEAFF	TGTGCCAGCAGCTTGGATTTACAGGTCCCTGAAGCTTTCTTT
TRBD2	TRBV7-2	NA	TRBJ2-1	CASQTRSGRAYNEQFF	TGTGCCAGCCAGACCCGGAGCGGGAGGGCCTACAATGAGCAGTTCTTC
TRBD1	TRBV9	NA	TRBJ2-3	CASSIRQGPDTQYF	TGTGCCAGCAGCATTCGACAGGGGCCAGATACGCAGTATTTT